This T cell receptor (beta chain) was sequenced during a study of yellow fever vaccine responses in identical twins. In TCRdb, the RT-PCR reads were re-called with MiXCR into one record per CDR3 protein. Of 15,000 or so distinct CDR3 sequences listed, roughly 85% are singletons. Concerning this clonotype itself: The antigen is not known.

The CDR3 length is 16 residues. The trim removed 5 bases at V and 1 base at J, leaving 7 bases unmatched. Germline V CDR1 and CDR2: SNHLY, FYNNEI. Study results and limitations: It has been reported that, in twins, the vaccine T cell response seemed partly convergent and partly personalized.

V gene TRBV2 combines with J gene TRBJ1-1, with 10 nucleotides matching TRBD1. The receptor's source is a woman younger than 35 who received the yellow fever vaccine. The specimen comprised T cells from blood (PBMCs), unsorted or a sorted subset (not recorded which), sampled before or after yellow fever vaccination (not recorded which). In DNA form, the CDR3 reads TGTGCCAGCAGTACCGGGACAGGGGACCCGAACACTGAAGCTTTCTTT. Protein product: CASSTGTGDPNTEAFF.